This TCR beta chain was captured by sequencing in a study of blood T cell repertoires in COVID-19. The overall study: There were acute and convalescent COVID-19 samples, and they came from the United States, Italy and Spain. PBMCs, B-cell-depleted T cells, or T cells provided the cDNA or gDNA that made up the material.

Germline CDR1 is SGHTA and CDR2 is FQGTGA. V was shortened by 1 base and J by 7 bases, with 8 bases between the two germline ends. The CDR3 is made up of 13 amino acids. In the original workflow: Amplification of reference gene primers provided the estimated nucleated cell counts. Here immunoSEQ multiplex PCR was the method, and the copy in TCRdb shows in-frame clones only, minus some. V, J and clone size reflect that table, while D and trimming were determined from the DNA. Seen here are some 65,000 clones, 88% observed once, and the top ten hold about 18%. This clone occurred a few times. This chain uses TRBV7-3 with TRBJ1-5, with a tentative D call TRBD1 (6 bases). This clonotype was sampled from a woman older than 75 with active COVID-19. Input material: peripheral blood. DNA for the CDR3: TGTGCCAGCAGCTTAATTCAGGGGCAGCCCCAGCATTTT. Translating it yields CASSLIQGQPQHF.